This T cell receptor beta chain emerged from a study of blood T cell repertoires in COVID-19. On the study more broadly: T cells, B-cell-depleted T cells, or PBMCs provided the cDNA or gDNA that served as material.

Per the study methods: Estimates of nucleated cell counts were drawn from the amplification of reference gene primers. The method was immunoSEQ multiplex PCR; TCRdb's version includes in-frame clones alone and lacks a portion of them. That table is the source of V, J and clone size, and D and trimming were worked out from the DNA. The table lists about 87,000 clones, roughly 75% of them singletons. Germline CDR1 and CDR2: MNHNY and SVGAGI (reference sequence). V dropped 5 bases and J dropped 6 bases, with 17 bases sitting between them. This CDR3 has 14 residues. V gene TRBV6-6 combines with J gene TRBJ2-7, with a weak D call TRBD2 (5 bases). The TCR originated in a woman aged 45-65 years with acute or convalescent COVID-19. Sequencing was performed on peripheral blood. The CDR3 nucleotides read TGTGCCAGCAGTATGTCGGGATCTATCTCCGAGCAGTACTTC. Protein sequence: CASSMSGSISEQYF.